The 19 T cell receptor beta chains presented below share a single source sample, sequenced in a study of T-cell memory formation after mild COVID-19. Using its own MiXCR run on the 5' RACE reads, TCRdb lists one record per CDR3 protein. The repertoire includes roughly 320,000 distinct CDR3 sequences, around 30% of them detected once, and around an eighth sits in the top ten. The sequencing input was PBMCs or a T cell subset sorted from them (not recorded which). The receptors come from an adult woman who had mild COVID-19 (a few samples of this study predate the infection). Cell type and time point are not known.

Only a few counts were recorded for this clonotype. This chain connects TRBV13 to TRBJ2-4; D unresolved. Germline-derived CDR1 and CDR2 are PRHDT and FYEKMQ (reference sequence). The CDR3 loop spans 16 amino acids. V was pared by 3 bases and J by 0 bases, with 12 bases between. The CDR3 reads CASSLRQAVAKNIQYF. CDR3 bases: TGTGCCAGCAGCTTGAGGCAGGCTGTAGCCAAAAACATTCAGTACTTC.

The V and J genes are TRBV4-2 and TRBJ2-7, with a possible D match to TRBD1 (5 bases). Trimming stripped 6 bases from V and 1 base from J, with 10 bases between. The germline CDR1 and CDR2 sequences are LGHNA and YNFKEQ. This CDR3 comprises 13 residues. The CDR3 reads CASRPTVSYEQYF. CDR3 bases: TGTGCCAGCAGACCGACAGTGTCCTACGAGCAGTACTTC.

The V call is TRBV5-1, the J call TRBJ2-3, with 7 nucleotides matching TRBD2. CDR3 size: 14 residues. The germline V gene has CDR1 SGHRS and CDR2 YFSETQ. The V segment lost 5 bases and the J segment 5 bases; nucleotides outside the gene matches: 8. This chain's CDR3 is CASSPGGGRDTQYF. In DNA, the CDR3 is TGCGCCAGCAGTCCGGGCGGGGGTCGAGATACGCAGTATTTT.

The V and J genes are TRBV7-2 and TRBJ2-7; the match to TRBD2 covers 8 bases. Losses at the gene ends were 5 bases for V and 6 bases for J; bases not matched to a gene: 9. CDR1 is SGHTA and CDR2 is FQGNSA in the germline V gene. This CDR3 has 14 residues. The CDR3 bases are TGTGCCAGCAGCAAAGCGGGGGTACCCCTCGAGCAGTACTTC. This encodes CASSKAGVPLEQYF.

This clonotype was seen a few times. This chain links TRBV30 with TRBJ1-2; 8 bases map to TRBD1. This CDR3 has 13 residues. Unmatched junction bases numbered 11, after V lost 7 bases and J lost 7 bases. Per the germline V gene, CDR1 is GTSNPN and CDR2 is SVGIG (reference sequence). This CDR3 is CAFLQGALGGYTF. The CDR3 DNA reads as TGTGCCTTCCTTCAGGGGGCGCTTGGTGGCTACACCTTC.

This sequence joins TRBV7-8 and TRBJ1-3; D gene uncertain. The CDR3 runs to 13 residues. V dropped 3 bases and J dropped 4 bases, with 7 bases sitting between them. Germline CDR1 reads SGHVS; CDR2 reads FQNEAQ. CDR3 protein: CASSFLDGNTIYF. The CDR3 DNA reads as TGTGCCAGCAGCTTTTTAGACGGAAACACCATATATTTT.

This CDR3 reads CASSPSPGQGDEKLFF. CDR3 DNA sequence: TGTGCCAGCAGCCCCTCACCGGGACAGGGCGATGAAAAACTGTTTTTT. The V call is TRBV5-4, the J call TRBJ1-4, with TRBD1 identical over 9 bases. Germline V gene sequence: CDR1 SGHNT, CDR2 YYREEE (reference sequence). This CDR3 is built from 16 residues. J lost 6 bases, V lost 4 bases, and 10 bases had no gene match.

This clonotype showed up just a few times. The chain links TRBV20-1 to TRBJ1-5; D is perhaps TRBD1 (5 bases). The CDR3 length is 15 residues. CDR1 is DFQATT and CDR2 is SNEGSKA in the germline V gene (reference sequence). Trimming left V 6 bases short and J 0 bases short, with 15 bases between. CDR3 sequence: CSAGTGSHSNQPQHF. The CDR3 DNA is TGCAGTGCCGGGACTGGGAGCCATAGCAATCAGCCCCAGCATTTT.

CDR3 sequence (DNA): TGTGCCAGCAGCTGGGCCGCATCCACTAGCGGAGCCTACGAGCAGTACTTC. Translation: CASSWAASTSGAYEQYF. The chain carries TRBV5-4 and TRBJ2-7; TRBD2 matches at 8 bases. This CDR3 spans 17 amino acids. Per germline, CDR1 SGHNT and CDR2 YYREEE (reference sequence). Unmatched junction bases numbered 13, after V lost 3 bases and J lost 2 bases.

Here the CDR3 reads CASTKGDRAGNQPQHF. The CDR3 region has the DNA TGTGCCAGCACCAAGGGGGACAGGGCTGGCAATCAGCCCCAGCATTTT. The chain links TRBV6-2 or TRBV6-3 to TRBJ1-5; TRBD1 matches 9 bases. After removal of 7 bases from V and 2 bases from J, the junction contained 9 bases not matched to a gene. The V gene's germline CDR1 is MNHEY and CDR2 SVGEGT. The length of the CDR3 is 16 residues.

The CDR3 coding sequence is TGTGCCAGCAAACAGGGTCTTGTGGACTATGGCTACACCTTC. Amino acids: CASKQGLVDYGYTF. This sequence joins TRBV9 and TRBJ1-2, with D possibly matching TRBD1 (6 bases). CDR3 length equals 14 residues. CDR1 is SGDLS and CDR2 is YYNGEE in the germline V gene. V gave up 6 bases and J gave up 3 bases, with 15 bases separating them.

The rearrangement joins TRBV19 to TRBJ1-1, with D tentatively TRBD1 (5 bases). The CDR3 contains 12 residues. V lost 7 bases and J 1 base, leaving 7 bases between the germline ends. Germline V gene lookup returns CDR1 LNHDA and CDR2 SQIVND (reference sequence). The CDR3 reads CASNQGNTEAFF. DNA for the CDR3: TGTGCCAGTAATCAGGGGAACACTGAAGCTTTCTTT.

This clonotype occurred once. The chain uses TRBV24-1 and TRBJ2-2; D perhaps matches TRBD2 (5 bases). Trimming removed 0 bases at V and 4 bases at J, with 14 bases between. Germline V gene data show CDR1 as KGHDR and CDR2 as SFDVKD. This CDR3 contains 17 residues. CDR3 nucleotides: TGTGCCACCAGTGATTTGAGAGGGCCAGGATCCACCGGGGAGCTGTTTTTT. This translates into CATSDLRGPGSTGELFF.

V and J are TRBV7-2 and TRBJ2-6; D gene uncertain. V was trimmed by 5 bases and J by 3 bases, leaving 8 bases between them. CDR3 size: 14 residues. Germline assignment: CDR1 SGHTA and CDR2 FQGNSA. The CDR3, as DNA: TGTGCCAGCAGCCCTGGGGATGGGGCCAACGTCCTGACTTTC. Translated, it gives CASSPGDGANVLTF.

The chain recombines TRBV12-3 or TRBV12-4 with TRBJ1-1; 11 bases align to TRBD1. Unmatched junction bases numbered 9, after V lost 6 bases and J lost 3 bases. The CDR3 is 16 amino acids. Written as DNA, the CDR3 is TGTGCCAGCAGGGAAGTCCCGGGACAGGGGGACACTGAAGCTTTCTTT. Encoded protein: CASREVPGQGDTEAFF.

The chain employs TRBV12-3 or TRBV12-4 and TRBJ1-1; the D is unclear. Between the trimmed V and J ends, which lost 2 bases and 11 bases, there was a span of 12 bases. This CDR3 spans 12 amino acids. The CDR3 reads CASSLPPGDAFF. The CDR3 DNA follows: TGTGCCAGCAGTTTACCGCCCGGGGATGCTTTCTTT.

The CDR3, as DNA: TGTGCCAGCGGGACTGGGGGGTTGCAGGGCTACACCTTC. Amino acids: CASGTGGLQGYTF. J is TRBJ1-2 and V is TRBV7-3, with a possible D match to TRBD1 (5 bases). Per germline, CDR1 SGHTA and CDR2 FQGTGA. The CDR3 runs to 13 residues. The V end was cut by 8 bases, the J end by 8 bases, with 18 bases between.

V and J are TRBV11-3 and TRBJ1-2; no definite D call. The CDR3 sequence is 15 residues long. Trimming shortened V by 5 bases and J by 4 bases, and 17 bases separated the two germline ends. Germline CDR1 and CDR2: SGHNT and YENEEA. CDR3 DNA sequence: TGTGCCAGCAGCAGCAGGAAGGGAGCACCCTATGGCTACACCTTC. Residues: CASSSRKGAPYGYTF.

The rearrangement joins TRBV6-1 to TRBJ2-5, with D unclear. Trimming took 7 bases from V and 3 from J, leaving 9 bases between them. There are 12 residues in the CDR3. Germline V gives CDR1 MNHNS, CDR2 SASEGT. The CDR3 region has the DNA TGTGCCAGCACTTTGGCGGAAGAGACCCAGTACTTC. Translation: CASTLAEETQYF.